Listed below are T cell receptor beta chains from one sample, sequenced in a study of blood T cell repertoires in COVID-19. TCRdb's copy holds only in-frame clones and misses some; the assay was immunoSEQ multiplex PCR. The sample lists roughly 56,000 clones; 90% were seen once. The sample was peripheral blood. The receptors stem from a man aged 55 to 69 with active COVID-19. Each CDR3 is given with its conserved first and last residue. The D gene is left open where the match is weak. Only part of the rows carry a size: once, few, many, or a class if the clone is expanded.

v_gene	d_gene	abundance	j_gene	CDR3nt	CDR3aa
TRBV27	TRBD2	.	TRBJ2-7	TGTGCCAGCAGTTTCGGGGGGAATCTTTACGAGCAGTACTTC	CASSFGGNLYEQYF
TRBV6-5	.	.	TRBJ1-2	TGTGCCAGCAGGAGCCGACATGGGGGCGCGGATGGCTACACCTTC	CASRSRHGGADGYTF
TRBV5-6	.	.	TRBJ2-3	TGTGCCAGCAGCTTGGCTAGCTTGGGCACAGATACGCAGTATTTT	CASSLASLGTDTQYF
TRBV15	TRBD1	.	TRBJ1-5	TGTGCCACCAGCAGAGCGAGGGGGCTCAATCAGCCCCAGCATTTT	CATSRARGLNQPQHF
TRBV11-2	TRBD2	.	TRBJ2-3	TGTGCCAGCAGCTTAGGCGGGGGGGCCCATACGCAGTATTTT	CASSLGGGAHTQYF
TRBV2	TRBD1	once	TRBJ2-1	TGTGCCAGCAGTCCACATTTCACAGGGGATGGCCCCAAGGGGCAGTTCTTC	CASSPHFTGDGPKGQFF
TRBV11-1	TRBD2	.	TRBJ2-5	TGTGCCAGCACCGTTGGGAGGGCCGGAAGGGGAGAGACCCAGTACTTC	CASTVGRAGRGETQYF
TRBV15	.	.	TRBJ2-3	TGTGCCACCAGCACCCACGGGAGCACAGATACGCAGTATTTT	CATSTHGSTDTQYF
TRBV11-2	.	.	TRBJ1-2	TGTGCCAGCAGCTTGGGCGAATGGATTGACTACACCTTC	CASSLGEWIDYTF
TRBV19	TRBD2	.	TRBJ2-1	TGTGCCAGTAGTTTGGCGGGAGCTTCCTACAATGAGCAGTTCTTC	CASSLAGASYNEQFF
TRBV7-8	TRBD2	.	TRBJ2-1	TGTGCCAGCACCAGCGGGGTAGCACTATACAATGAGCAGTTCTTC	CASTSGVALYNEQFF
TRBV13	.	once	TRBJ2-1	TGTGCCAGCAGATACGGTGGGAGCTCCTACAATGAGCAGTTCTTC	CASRYGGSSYNEQFF
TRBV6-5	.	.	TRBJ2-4	TGTGCCAGCAGGAACCGACAGCTAGCCAAAAACATTCAGTACTTC	CASRNRQLAKNIQYF
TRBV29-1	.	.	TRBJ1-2	TGCATCGCTATTTTCCCCAACTATGGCTACACCTTC	CIAIFPNYGYTF
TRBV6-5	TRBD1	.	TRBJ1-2	TGTGCCAGCAGAGACAGGGGACAAAACTATGGCTACACCTTC	CASRDRGQNYGYTF
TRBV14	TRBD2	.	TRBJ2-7	TGTGCCAGCAGTCAAGGCCTCCTACTAGCGGGGGACATCTACGAGCAGTACTTC	CASSQGLLLAGDIYEQYF
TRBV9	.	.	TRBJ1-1	TGTGCCAGCAGCCCCAAGGGGGGGTTAGGCACTGAAGCTTTCTTT	CASSPKGGLGTEAFF
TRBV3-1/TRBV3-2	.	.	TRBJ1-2	TGTGCCAGCAGCAGCCGTCGGGGGGTGGACTATGGCTACACCTTC	CASSSRRGVDYGYTF
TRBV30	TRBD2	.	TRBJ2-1	TGTGCCTGGAGAATAACGGGGGGGTGGAATGAGCAGTTCTTC	CAWRITGGWNEQFF
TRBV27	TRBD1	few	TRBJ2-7	TGTGCCAGCACTCTGACGGGGACAGGCGGATTGCAGTACTTC	CASTLTGTGGLQYF
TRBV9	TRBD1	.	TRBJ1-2	TGTGCCAGCAGCGTAGTCGGGACAGCCAAAGGGGGCTACACCTTC	CASSVVGTAKGGYTF
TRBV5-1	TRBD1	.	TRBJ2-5	TGCGCCAGCAGCCCGAGGACAGGGGGCGGGGAGACCCAGTACTTC	CASSPRTGGGETQYF
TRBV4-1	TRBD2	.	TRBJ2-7	TGCGCCAGCAGCCCTCAAGGGACTAGCGGGATCACCGAGCAGTACTTC	CASSPQGTSGITEQYF
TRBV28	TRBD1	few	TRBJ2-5	TGTGCCAGCACCCTAGGACAGGGGCACCAAGAGACCCAGTACTTC	CASTLGQGHQETQYF
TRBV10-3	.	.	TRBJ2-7	TGTGCCATCACGGAGTCCAGGGCTACCTACGAGCAGTACTTC	CAITESRATYEQYF
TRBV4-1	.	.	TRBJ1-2	TGCGCCAGCAGCCGAGGATGGAATAATGGCTACACCTTC	CASSRGWNNGYTF
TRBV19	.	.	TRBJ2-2	TGTGCCAGTAGTCGGGACAGGGAGCTGTTTTTT	CASSRDRELFF
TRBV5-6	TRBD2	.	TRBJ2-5	TGTGCCAGCAGCTTGGGGCTAGCGGGGGTGTACCAAGAGACCCAGTACTTC	CASSLGLAGVYQETQYF
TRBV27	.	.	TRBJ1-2	TGTGCCAGCAGTTTCCGGGACAAGAGGGGCTACACCTTC	CASSFRDKRGYTF
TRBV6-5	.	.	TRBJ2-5	TGTGCCAGCAGTTACTCAGGGGTTTTTGCGCAAGAGACCCAGTACTTC	CASSYSGVFAQETQYF
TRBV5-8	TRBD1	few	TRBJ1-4	TGTGCCAGCAGCCCGGGACAGGGGGTTTACAATGAAAAACTGTTTTTT	CASSPGQGVYNEKLFF
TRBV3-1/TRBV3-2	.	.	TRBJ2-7	TGTGCCAGCATAGTCTCCTACGAGCAGTACTTC	CASIVSYEQYF
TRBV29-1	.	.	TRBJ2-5	TGCAGCGTTGACGATAGGGGGTACCAAGAGACCCAGTACTTC	CSVDDRGYQETQYF
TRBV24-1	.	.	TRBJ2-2	TGTGCCACCAGCGGGAGCGGCGTCACCGGGGAGCTGTTTTTT	CATSGSGVTGELFF
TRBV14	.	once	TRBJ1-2	TGTGCCAGCAGCCAACTGACAGTCAATGGCTACACCTTC	CASSQLTVNGYTF
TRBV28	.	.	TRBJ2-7	TGTGCCAGCAGTCTACTACGCACCTACGAGCAGTACTTC	CASSLLRTYEQYF
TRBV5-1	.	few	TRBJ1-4	TGCGCCAGCAGCTTGTCCGGTCTTAATGAAAAACTGTTTTTT	CASSLSGLNEKLFF
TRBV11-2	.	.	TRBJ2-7	TGTGCCAGCAGCTTAAGTGGGGCGAGGGAGCAGTACTTC	CASSLSGAREQYF
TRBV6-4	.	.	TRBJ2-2	TGTGCCAGCAGAGTCGTATCTAGGTCTGGGGAGCTGTTTTTT	CASRVVSRSGELFF
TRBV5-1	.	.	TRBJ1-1	TGCGCCAGCAGCTTGGCCAATTCAGACACTGAAGCTTTCTTT	CASSLANSDTEAFF
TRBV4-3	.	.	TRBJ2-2	TGCGCCAGCAGCCAAGAAGAGCGGACTTACACCGGGGAGCTGTTTTTT	CASSQEERTYTGELFF
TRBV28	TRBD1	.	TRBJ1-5	TGTGCCAGCAGTGACAGGGGTAATCAGCCCCAGCATTTT	CASSDRGNQPQHF
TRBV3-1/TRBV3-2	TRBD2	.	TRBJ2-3	TGTGCCAGCAGCCGGGGGGGGTATGGGACAGATACGCAGTATTTT	CASSRGGYGTDTQYF
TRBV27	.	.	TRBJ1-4	TGTGCCAGCAGACGAACTAGACAGGCAACTAATGAAAAACTGTTTTTT	CASRRTRQATNEKLFF
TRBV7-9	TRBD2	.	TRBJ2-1	TGTGCCAGCAGCTTGGCAACTAGCGGGAGCCGAGAGCAGTTCTTC	CASSLATSGSREQFF
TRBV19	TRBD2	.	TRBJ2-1	TGTGCCAGTAGTGGGGGACTAGCGGCCAATGAGCAGTTCTTC	CASSGGLAANEQFF
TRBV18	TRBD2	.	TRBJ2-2	TGTGCCAGCTCACCTAGGACTAGCGGGAACACCGGGGAGCTGTTTTTT	CASSPRTSGNTGELFF
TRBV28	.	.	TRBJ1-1	TGTGCCAGCAGCCCACCTACCCCTTCTGAAGCTTTCTTT	CASSPPTPSEAFF
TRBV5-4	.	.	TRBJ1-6	TGTGCCAGCAGCTTGGAGCCAGGAATAATAAGTTCACCCCTCCACTTT	CASSLEPGIISSPLHF